This T cell receptor (beta chain) was profiled in a study of identical twins. This clonotype was counted at least ten times. Template switching created a universal primer site, and the cDNA included unique molecular identifiers. TCRdb redid the calling of the 5' RACE reads with MiXCR, one entry per CDR3 protein. The data contain about 690,000 distinct CDR3 sequences, roughly 6% of them seen just once; the ten biggest clones take up 1.5% to 2%. Sample: naive T cells sorted from blood. The sequence derives from a man between 18 and 35 years old in good health.

The CDR3: CSVDTGESETQYF. In nucleotides, the CDR3 is TGCAGCGTTGACACAGGAGAGTCGGAGACCCAGTACTTC. The gene calls are TRBV29-1 and TRBJ2-5; D possibly corresponds to TRBD1 (5 bases). V lost 3 bases, J lost 5 bases, and 13 bases lay in between. The CDR3 runs to 13 residues. The V gene's germline CDR1 is SQVTM and CDR2 ANQGSEA.